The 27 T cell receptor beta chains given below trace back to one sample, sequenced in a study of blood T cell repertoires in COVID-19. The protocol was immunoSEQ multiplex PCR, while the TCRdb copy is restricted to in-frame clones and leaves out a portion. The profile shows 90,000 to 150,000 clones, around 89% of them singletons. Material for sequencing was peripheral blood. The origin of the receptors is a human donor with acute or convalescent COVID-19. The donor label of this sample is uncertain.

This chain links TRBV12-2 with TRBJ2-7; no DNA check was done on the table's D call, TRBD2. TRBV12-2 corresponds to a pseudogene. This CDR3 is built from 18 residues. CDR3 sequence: CASRPRPGLAELCYEQYF. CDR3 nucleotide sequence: TGTGCAAGTCGCCCCCGGCCGGGACTAGCGGAATTATGCTACGAGCAGTACTTC.

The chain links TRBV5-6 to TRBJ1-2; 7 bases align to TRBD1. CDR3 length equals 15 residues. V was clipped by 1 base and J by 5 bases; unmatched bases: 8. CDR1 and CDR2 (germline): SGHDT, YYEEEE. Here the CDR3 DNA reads TGTGCCAGCAGCTTGCGGTTAGGGGGCGCATATGGCTACACCTTC. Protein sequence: CASSLRLGGAYGYTF.

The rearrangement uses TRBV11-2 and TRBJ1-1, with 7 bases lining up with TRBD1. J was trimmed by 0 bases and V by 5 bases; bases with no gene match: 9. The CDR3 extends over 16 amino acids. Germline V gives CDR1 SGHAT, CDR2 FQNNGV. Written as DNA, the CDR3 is TGTGCCAGCAGCCTTATTAAGGGACAGATGAACACTGAAGCTTTCTTT. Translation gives CASSLIKGQMNTEAFF.

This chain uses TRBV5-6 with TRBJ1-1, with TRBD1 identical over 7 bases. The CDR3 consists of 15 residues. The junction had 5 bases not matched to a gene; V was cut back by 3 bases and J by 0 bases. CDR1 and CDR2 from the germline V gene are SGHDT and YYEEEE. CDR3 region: CASSSLTGLNTEAFF. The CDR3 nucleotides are TGTGCCAGCAGCTCATTGACAGGGTTGAACACTGAAGCTTTCTTT.

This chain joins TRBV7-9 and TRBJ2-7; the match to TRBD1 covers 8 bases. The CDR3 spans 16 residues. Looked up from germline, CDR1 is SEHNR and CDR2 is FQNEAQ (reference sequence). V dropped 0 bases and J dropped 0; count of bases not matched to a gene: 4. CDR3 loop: CASSLALGQGSYEQYF. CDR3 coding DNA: TGTGCCAGCAGCTTAGCGCTTGGACAGGGCTCCTACGAGCAGTACTTC.

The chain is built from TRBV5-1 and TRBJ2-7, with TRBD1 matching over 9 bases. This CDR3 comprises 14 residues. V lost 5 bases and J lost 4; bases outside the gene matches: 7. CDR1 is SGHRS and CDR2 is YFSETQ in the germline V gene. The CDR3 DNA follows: TGCGCCAGCAGGCCCGGGACAGGGATATACGAGCAGTACTTC. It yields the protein CASRPGTGIYEQYF.

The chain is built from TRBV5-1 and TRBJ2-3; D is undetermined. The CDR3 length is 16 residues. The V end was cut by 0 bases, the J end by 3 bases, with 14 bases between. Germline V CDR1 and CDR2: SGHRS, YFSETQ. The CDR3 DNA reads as TGCGCCAGCAGCTTGGTCCCTAGTCGTTCGACAGATACGCAGTATTTT. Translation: CASSLVPSRSTDTQYF.

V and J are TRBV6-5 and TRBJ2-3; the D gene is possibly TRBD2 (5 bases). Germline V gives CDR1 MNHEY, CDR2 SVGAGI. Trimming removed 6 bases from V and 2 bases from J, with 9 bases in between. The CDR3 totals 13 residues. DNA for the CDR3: TGTGCCAGCAGGGACGGGAACACAGATACGCAGTATTTT. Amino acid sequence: CASRDGNTDTQYF.

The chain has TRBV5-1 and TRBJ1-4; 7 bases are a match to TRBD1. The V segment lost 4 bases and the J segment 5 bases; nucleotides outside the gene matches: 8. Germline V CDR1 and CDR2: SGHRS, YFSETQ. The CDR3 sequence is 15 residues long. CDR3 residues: CASSPGGTANEKLFF. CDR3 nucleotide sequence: TGCGCCAGCAGCCCCGGCGGGACAGCAAATGAAAAACTGTTTTTT.

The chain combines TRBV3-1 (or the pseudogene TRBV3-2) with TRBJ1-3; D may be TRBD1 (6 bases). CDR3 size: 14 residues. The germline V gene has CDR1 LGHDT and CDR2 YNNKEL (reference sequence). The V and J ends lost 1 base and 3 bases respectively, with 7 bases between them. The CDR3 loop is CASSQAGVGNTIYF. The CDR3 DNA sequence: TGTGCCAGCAGCCAAGCAGGGGTTGGAAACACCATATATTTT.

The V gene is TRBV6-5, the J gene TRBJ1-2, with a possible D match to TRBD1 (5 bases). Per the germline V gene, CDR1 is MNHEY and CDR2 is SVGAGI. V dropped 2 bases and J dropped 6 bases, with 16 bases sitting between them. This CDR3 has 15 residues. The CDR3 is CASSYRQRGGNGYTF. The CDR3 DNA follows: TGTGCCAGCAGTTACCGACAGCGCGGCGGCAATGGCTACACCTTC.

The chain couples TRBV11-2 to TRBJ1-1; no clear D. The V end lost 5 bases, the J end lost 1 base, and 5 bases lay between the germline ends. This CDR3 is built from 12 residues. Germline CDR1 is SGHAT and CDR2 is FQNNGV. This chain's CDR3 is CASSRGNTEAFF. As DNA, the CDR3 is TGTGCCAGCAGCCGAGGGAACACTGAAGCTTTCTTT.

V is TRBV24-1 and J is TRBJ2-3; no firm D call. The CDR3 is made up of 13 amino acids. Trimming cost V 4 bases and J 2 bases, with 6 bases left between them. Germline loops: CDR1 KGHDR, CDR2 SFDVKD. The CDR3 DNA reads TGTGCCACCAGTGACCAGTTCACAGATACGCAGTATTTT. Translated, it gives CATSDQFTDTQYF.

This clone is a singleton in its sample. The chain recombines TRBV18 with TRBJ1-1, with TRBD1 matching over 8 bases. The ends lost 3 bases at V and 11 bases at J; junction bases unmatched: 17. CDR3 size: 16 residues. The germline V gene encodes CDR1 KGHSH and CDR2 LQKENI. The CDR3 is CASSPQDRGGLAGAFF. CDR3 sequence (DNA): TGTGCCAGCTCACCCCAAGACAGGGGCGGTCTCGCTGGCGCTTTCTTT.

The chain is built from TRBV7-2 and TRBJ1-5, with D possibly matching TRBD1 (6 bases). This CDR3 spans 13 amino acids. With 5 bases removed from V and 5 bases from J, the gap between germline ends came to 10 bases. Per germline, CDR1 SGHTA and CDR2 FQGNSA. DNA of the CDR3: TGTGCCAGCAGCCAGCGACAGGATCAGCCCCAGCATTTT. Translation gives CASSQRQDQPQHF. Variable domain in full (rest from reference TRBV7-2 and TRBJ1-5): GAGVSQSPSNKVTEKGKDVELRCDPISGHTALYWYRQSLGQGLEFLIYFQGNSAPDKSGLPSDRFSAERTGGSVSTLTIQRTQQEDSAVYLCASSQRQDQPQHFGDGTRLSIL.

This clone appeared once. CDR3 loop: CASRGLASYNEQFF. CDR3 bases: TGTGCCAGCAGGGGACTAGCGTCGTACAATGAGCAGTTCTTC. The rearrangement joins TRBV6-5 to TRBJ2-1, with 10 bases fitting TRBD2. Germline V gene sequence: CDR1 MNHEY, CDR2 SVGAGI. J gave up 4 bases and V 6 bases, and 3 bases lay outside the gene matches. CDR3 length: 14 residues.

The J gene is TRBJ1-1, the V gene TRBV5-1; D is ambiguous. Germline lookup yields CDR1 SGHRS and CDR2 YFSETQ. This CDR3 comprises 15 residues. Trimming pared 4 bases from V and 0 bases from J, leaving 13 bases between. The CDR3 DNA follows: TGCGCCAGCAGCGATCGCGGCAGTGTGAACACTGAAGCTTTCTTT. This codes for CASSDRGSVNTEAFF.

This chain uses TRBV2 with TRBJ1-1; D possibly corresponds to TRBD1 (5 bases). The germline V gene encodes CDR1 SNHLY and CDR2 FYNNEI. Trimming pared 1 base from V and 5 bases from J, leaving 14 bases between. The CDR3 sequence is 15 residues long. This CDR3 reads CASSEGRGDWTEAFF. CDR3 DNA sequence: TGTGCCAGCAGTGAAGGTAGGGGCGATTGGACTGAAGCTTTCTTT.

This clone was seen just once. CDR3 sequence (DNA): TGTGCCAGCTCACCAGGCCCCCCGGGAAATCAGCCCCAGCATTTT. Its translation: CASSPGPPGNQPQHF. The J gene is TRBJ1-5, the V gene TRBV18; D unclear. Germline V gives CDR1 KGHSH, CDR2 LQKENI. This CDR3 has 15 amino acids. Deletions cut 2 bases from V and 4 bases from J, with 12 bases between.

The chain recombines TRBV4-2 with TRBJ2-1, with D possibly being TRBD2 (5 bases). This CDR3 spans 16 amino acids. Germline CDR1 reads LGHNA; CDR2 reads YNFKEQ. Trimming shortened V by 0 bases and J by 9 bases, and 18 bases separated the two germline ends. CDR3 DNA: TGTGCCAGCAGCCAAGAGCCGGGGTTGAGTATAAGTGAGCAGTTCTTC. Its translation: CASSQEPGLSISEQFF.

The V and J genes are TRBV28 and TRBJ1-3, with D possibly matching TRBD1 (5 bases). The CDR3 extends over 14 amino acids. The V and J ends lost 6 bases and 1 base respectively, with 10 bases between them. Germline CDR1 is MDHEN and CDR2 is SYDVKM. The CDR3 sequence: CASRKRQSGNTIYF. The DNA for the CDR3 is TGTGCCAGCAGGAAACGACAGTCTGGAAACACCATATATTTT. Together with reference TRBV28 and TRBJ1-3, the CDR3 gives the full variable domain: DVKVTQSSRYLVKRTGEKVFLECVQDMDHENMFWYRQDPGLGLRLIYFSYDVKMKEKGDIPEGYSVSREKKERFSLILESASTNQTSMYLCASRKRQSGNTIYFGEGSWLTVV.

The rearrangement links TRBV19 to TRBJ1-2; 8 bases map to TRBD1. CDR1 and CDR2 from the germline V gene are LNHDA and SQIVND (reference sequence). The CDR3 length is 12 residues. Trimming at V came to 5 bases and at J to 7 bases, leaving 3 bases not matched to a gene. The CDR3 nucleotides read TGTGCCAGTAGTTCGGACAGGGCTGGCTACACCTTC. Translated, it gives CASSSDRAGYTF. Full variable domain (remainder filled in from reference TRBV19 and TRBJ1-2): DGGITQSPKYLFRKEGQNVTLSCEQNLNHDAMYWYRQDPGQGLRLIYYSQIVNDFQKGDIAEGYSVSREKKESFPLTVTSAQKNPTAFYLCASSSDRAGYTFGSGTRLTVV.

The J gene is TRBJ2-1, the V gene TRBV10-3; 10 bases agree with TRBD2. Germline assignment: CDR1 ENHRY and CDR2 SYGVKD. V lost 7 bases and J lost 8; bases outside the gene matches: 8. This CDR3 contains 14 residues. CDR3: CAINLAGVSDEQFF. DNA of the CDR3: TGTGCCATCAACCTAGCGGGAGTTTCCGATGAGCAGTTCTTC.

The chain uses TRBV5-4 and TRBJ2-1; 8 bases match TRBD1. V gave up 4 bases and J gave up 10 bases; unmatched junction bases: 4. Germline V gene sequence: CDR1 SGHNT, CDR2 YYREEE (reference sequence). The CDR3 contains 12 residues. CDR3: CASSRDRLEQFF. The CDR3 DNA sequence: TGTGCCAGCAGCCGGGACAGGCTCGAGCAGTTCTTC.

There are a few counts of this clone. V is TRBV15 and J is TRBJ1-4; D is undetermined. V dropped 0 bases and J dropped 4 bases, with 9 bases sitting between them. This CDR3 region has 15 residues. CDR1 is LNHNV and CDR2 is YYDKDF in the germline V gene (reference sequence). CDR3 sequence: CATSRDLADNEKLFF. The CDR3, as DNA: TGTGCCACCAGCAGAGATTTGGCGGATAATGAAAAACTGTTTTTT. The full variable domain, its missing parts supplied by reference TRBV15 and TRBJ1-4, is DAMVIQNPRYQVTQFGKPVTLSCSQTLNHNVMYWYQQKSSQAPKLLFHYYDKDFNNEADTPDNFQSRRPNTSFCFLDIRSPGLGDTAMYLCATSRDLADNEKLFFGSGTQLSVL.

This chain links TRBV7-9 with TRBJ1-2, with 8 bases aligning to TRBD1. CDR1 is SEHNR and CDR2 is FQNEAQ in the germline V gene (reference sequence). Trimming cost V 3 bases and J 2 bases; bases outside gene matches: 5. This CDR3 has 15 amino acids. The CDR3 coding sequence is TGTGCCAGCAGCTTTGAGGGACAGGCGAACTATGGCTACACCTTC. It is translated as CASSFEGQANYGYTF.

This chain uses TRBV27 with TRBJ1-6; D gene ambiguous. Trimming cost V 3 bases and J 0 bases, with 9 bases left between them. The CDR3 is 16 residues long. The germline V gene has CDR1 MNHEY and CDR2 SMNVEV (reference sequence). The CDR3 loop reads CASSFERSSYNSPLHF. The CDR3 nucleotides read TGTGCCAGCAGTTTCGAGAGGAGCTCCTATAATTCACCCCTCCACTTT.